This T cell receptor beta chain was obtained from a study of shared clonotypes between healthy human individuals. Study conclusions and caveats: Naive subsets generally had larger estimated richness than memory subsets.

The V segment lost 5 bases and the J segment 10 bases; nucleotides outside the gene matches: 5. CDR3 length: 13 amino acids. CDR1 is SGHTA and CDR2 is FQGTGA in the germline V gene. The table came from immunoSEQ multiplex PCR; TCRdb's copy has only in-frame clones and leaves some out. The table has 950,000 to 1,300,000 clones, around 74% seen once; the top ten hold approximately 1.5%. This clone was counted a few times. The antigen remains unidentified. Different DNA sequences within this sample yield the same CDR3. The sequencing sample was made of memory CD4+ T cells sorted from blood. Indicated subset: CD45RA-negative fraction. The clonotype originates from a man aged 18-30 years in good health. The J gene is TRBJ1-6, the V gene TRBV7-3; 7 positions match TRBD1. CDR3 DNA: TGTGCCAGCAGCCGCGACAGGGACTCACCCCTCCACTTT. It yields the protein CASSRDRDSPLHF.